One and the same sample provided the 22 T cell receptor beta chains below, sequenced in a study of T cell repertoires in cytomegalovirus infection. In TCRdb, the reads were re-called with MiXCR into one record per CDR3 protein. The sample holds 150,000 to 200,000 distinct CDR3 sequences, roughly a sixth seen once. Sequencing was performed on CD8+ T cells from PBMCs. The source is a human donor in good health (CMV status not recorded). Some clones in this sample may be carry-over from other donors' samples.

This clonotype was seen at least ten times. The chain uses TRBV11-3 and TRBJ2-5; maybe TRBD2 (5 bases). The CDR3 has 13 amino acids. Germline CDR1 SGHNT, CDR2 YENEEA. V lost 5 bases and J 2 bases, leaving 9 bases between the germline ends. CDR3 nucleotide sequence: TGTGCCAGCAGCGCCCGGGGTCAAGAGACCCAGTACTTC. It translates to CASSARGQETQYF.

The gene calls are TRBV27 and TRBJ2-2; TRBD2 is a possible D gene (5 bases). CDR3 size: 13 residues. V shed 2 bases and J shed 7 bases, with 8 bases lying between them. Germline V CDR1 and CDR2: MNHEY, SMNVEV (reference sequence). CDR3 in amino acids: CASSLRAGGELFF. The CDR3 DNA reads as TGTGCCAGCAGTTTACGGGCGGGCGGGGAGCTGTTTTTT.

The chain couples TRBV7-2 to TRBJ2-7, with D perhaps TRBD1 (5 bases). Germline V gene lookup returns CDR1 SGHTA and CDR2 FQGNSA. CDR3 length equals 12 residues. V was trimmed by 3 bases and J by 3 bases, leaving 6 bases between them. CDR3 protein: CASSLDNYEQYF. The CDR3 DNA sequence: TGTGCCAGCAGCTTGGACAACTACGAGCAGTACTTC.

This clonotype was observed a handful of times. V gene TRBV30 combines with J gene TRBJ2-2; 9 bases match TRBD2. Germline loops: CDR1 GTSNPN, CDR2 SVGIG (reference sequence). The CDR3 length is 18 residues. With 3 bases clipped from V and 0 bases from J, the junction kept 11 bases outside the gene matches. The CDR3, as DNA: TGTGCCTGGAGCGCACCCCTAGCGGGAAGGACGAACACCGGGGAGCTGTTTTTT. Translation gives CAWSAPLAGRTNTGELFF.

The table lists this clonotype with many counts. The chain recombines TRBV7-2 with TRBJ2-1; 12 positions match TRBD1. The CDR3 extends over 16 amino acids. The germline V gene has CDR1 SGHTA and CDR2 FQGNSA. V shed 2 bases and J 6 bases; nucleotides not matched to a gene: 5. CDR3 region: CASSLLGTGGFNEQFF. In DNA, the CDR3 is TGTGCCAGCAGCTTATTAGGGACAGGGGGCTTCAATGAGCAGTTCTTC.

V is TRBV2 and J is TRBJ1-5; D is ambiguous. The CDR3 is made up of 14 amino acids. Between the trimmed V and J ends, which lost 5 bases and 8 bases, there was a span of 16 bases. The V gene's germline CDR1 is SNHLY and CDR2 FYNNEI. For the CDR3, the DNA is TGTGCCAGCAGTCCCTCGGGCCTCGGAGAGCCCCAGCATTTT. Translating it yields CASSPSGLGEPQHF.

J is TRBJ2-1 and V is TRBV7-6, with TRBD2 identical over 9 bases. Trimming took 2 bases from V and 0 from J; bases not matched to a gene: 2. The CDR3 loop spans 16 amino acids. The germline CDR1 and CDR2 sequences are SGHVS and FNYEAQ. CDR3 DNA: TGTGCCAGCAGCTTATCGGGACTAGCCTCCTACAATGAGCAGTTCTTC. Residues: CASSLSGLASYNEQFF.

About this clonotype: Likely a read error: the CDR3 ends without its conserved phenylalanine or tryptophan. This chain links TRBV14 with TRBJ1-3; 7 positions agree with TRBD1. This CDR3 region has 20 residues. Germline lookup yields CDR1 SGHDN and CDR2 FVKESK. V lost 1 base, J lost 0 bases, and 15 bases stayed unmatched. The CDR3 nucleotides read TGTGCCAGCAGCCAAGCCCCGGGACAGAGAACTCACTACTCTGGAAACACCATATATTTA. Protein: CASSQAPGQRTHYSGNTIYL.

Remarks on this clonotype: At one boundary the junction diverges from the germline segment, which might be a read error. The CDR3 spells CASSLGQDFTKAFF. For the CDR3, the DNA is TGTGCCAGCAGTTTAGGTCAGGACTTCACTAAAGCTTTCTTT. This chain joins TRBV12-3 or TRBV12-4 and TRBJ1-1; D gene uncertain. The CDR3 is 14 amino acids.

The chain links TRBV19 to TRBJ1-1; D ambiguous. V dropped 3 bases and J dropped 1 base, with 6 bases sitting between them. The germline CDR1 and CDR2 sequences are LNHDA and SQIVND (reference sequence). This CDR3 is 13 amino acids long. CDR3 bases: TGTGCCAGTAGTATCACCGAGAACACTGAAGCTTTCTTT. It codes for CASSITENTEAFF.

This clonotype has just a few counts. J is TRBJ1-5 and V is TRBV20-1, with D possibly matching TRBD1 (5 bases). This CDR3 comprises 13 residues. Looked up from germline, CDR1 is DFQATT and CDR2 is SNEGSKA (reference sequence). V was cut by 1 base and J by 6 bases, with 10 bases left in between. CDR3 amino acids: CSARVGRGQPQHF. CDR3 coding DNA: TGCAGTGCTAGAGTCGGGAGGGGTCAGCCCCAGCATTTT.

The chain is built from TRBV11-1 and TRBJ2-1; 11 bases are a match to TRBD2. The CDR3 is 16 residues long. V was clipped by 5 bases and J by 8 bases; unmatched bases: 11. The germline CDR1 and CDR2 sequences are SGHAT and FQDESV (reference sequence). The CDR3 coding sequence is TGTGCCAGCAGCGCATGGACTAGCGGGCTCTCGGATGAGCAGTTCTTC. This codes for CASSAWTSGLSDEQFF.

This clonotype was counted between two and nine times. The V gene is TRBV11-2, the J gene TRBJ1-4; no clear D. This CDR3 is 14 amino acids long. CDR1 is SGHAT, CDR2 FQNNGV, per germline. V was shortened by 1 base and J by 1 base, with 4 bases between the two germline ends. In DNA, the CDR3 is TGTGCCAGCAGCTTAGGGGTAACTAATGAAAAACTGTTTTTT. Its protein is CASSLGVTNEKLFF.

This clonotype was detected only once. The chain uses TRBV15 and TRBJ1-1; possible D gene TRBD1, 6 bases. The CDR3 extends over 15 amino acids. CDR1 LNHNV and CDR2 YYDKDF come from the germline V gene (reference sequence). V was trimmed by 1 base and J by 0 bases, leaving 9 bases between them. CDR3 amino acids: CATSRGRDMNTEAFF. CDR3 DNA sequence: TGTGCCACCAGCAGAGGCAGGGACATGAACACTGAAGCTTTCTTT.

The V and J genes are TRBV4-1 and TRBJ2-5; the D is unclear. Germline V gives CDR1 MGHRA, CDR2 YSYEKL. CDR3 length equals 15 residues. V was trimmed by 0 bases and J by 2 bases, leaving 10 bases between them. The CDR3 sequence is CASSQDTADQETQYF. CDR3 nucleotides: TGCGCCAGCAGCCAAGATACAGCAGATCAAGAGACCCAGTACTTC.

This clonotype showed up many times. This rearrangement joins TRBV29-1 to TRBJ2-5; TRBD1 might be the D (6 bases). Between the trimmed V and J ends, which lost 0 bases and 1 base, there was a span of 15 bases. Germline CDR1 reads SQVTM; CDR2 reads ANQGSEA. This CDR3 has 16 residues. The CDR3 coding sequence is TGCAGCGTTGAAGATCCGGGGAGCAGGGGCCAAGAGACCCAGTACTTC. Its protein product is CSVEDPGSRGQETQYF.

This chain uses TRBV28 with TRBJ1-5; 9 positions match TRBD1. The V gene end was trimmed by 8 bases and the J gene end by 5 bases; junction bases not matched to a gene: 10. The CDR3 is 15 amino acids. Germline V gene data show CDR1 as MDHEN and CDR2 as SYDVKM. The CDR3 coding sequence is TGTGCCAGCGGATCCCGGGACAGGGTGGATCAGCCCCAGCATTTT. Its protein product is CASGSRDRVDQPQHF.

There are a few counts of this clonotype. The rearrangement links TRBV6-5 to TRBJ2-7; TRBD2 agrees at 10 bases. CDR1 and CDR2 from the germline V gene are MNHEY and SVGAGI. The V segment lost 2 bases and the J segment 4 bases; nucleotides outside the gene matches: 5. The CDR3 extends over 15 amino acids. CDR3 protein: CASSYQAGGSYEQYF. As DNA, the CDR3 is TGTGCCAGCAGTTACCAAGCGGGAGGGTCTTACGAGCAGTACTTC.

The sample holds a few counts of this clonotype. The CDR3 DNA sequence: TGTGCCAGCACCCGGGGGACAGGGAGGGACAATGAGCAGTTCTTC. This encodes CASTRGTGRDNEQFF. The chain recombines TRBV28 with TRBJ2-1, with TRBD1 matching over 9 bases. Looked up from germline, CDR1 is MDHEN and CDR2 is SYDVKM. V was pared by 7 bases and J by 5 bases, with 9 bases of the junction left unmatched. This CDR3 spans 15 amino acids.

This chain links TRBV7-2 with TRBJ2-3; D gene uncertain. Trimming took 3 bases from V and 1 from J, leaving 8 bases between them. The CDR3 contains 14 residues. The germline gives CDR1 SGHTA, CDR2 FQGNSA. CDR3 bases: TGTGCCAGCAGCTTTGTCCTGGGCACAGATACGCAGTATTTT. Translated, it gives CASSFVLGTDTQYF.

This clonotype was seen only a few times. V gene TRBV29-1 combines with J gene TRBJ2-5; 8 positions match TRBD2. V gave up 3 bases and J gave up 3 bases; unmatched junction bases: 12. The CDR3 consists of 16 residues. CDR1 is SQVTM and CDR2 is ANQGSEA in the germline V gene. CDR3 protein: CSVDGTERESKETQYF. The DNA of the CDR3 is TGCAGCGTTGACGGAACAGAGCGGGAGAGTAAAGAGACCCAGTACTTC.

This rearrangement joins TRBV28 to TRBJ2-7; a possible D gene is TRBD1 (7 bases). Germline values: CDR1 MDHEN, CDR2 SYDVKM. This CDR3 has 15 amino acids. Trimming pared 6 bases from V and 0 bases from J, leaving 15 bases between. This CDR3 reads CASRSQGRSSYEQYF. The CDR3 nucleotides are TGTGCCAGCAGATCACAGGGGAGGAGCTCCTACGAGCAGTACTTC. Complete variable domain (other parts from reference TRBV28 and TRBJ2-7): DVKVTQSSRYLVKRTGEKVFLECVQDMDHENMFWYRQDPGLGLRLIYFSYDVKMKEKGDIPEGYSVSREKKERFSLILESASTNQTSMYLCASRSQGRSSYEQYFGPGTRLTVT.